These 28 T cell receptor beta chains originate from one sample sequenced in a study of control samples from healthy donors and cancer patients. TCRdb's table, derived via immunoSEQ multiplex PCR, lists solely in-frame clones and lacks some. The repertoire holds 120,000 or so clones, around 90% seen once, with more than 2% in the top ten. The material sequenced was blood. Receptors were obtained from a man aged 18 to 29 in good health.

The chain carries TRBV6-2 or TRBV6-3 and TRBJ2-3; D is unresolved. Germline lookup yields CDR1 MNHEY and CDR2 SVGEGT. CDR3 length equals 17 residues. V was trimmed by 0 bases and J by 2 bases, leaving 15 bases between them. For the CDR3, the DNA is TGTGCCAGCAGTTACTCCTTGACGGGCCTAAACACAGATACGCAGTATTTT. Protein: CASSYSLTGLNTDTQYF.

This clone was detected once. The V and J genes are TRBV19 and TRBJ2-7; 10 positions agree with TRBD1. Germline V CDR1 and CDR2: LNHDA, SQIVND (reference sequence). This CDR3 spans 13 amino acids. The junction had 9 bases not matched to a gene; V was cut back by 10 bases and J by 6 bases. The chain's CDR3 is CATWGQGIPEQYF. DNA of the CDR3: TGTGCCACTTGGGGACAGGGGATCCCCGAGCAGTACTTC.

The CDR3 region is CTSSFDRDRDYGYTF. DNA of the CDR3: TGCACCAGCAGCTTTGACCGGGACAGGGACTATGGCTACACCTTC. The chain carries TRBV1 and TRBJ1-2; TRBD1 is taken as the D call from the table, unchecked against the DNA. TRBV1 is a pseudogene locus. This CDR3 has 15 amino acids.

The chain recombines TRBV5-6 with TRBJ2-2; D ambiguous. The CDR3 sequence is 12 residues long. The V end lost 2 bases, the J end lost 6 bases, and 5 bases lay between the germline ends. Germline CDR1 is SGHDT and CDR2 is YYEEEE. CDR3 loop: CASSFPAGELFF. The CDR3 DNA reads as TGTGCCAGCAGCTTCCCTGCCGGGGAGCTGTTTTTT. Using reference TRBV5-6 and TRBJ2-2 for the parts outside the CDR3, the full variable domain is DAGVTQSPTHLIKTRGQQVTLRCSPKSGHDTVSWYQQALGQGPQFIFQYYEEEERQRGNFPDRFSGHQFPNYSSELNVNALLLGDSALYLCASSFPAGELFFGEGSRLTVL.

The chain combines TRBV5-1 with TRBJ1-4; TRBD1 is a possible D gene (6 bases). This CDR3 contains 15 residues. Trimming left V 3 bases short and J 8 bases short, with 17 bases between. Germline CDR1 is SGHRS and CDR2 is YFSETQ. The DNA of the CDR3 is TGCGCCAGCAGCTCCGACGTAGGGGGAGGAGAAAAACTGTTTTTT. Residues: CASSSDVGGGEKLFF.

J is TRBJ2-5 and V is TRBV24-1; a possible D gene is TRBD1 (5 bases). V shed 7 bases and J shed 3 bases, with 17 bases lying between them. Germline values: CDR1 KGHDR, CDR2 SFDVKD. The CDR3 totals 15 residues. This chain's CDR3 is CATRSNRKSEETQYF. CDR3 DNA sequence: TGTGCCACCAGATCGAACAGGAAATCCGAAGAGACCCAGTACTTC.

V gene TRBV7-8 combines with J gene TRBJ2-7, with D maybe TRBD2 (7 bases). The length of the CDR3 is 14 residues. V was shortened by 3 bases and J by 4 bases, with 13 bases between the two germline ends. CDR1 is SGHVS, CDR2 FQNEAQ, per germline. CDR3 nucleotides: TGTGCCAGCAGCTTTGAGGGGGGGAGGTACGAGCAGTACGTC. Translation: CASSFEGGRYEQYV.

V gene TRBV7-8 combines with J gene TRBJ2-5, with a weak D call TRBD1 (7 bases). V lost 3 bases and J 5 bases, leaving 13 bases between the germline ends. The CDR3 has 14 residues. Per germline, CDR1 SGHVS and CDR2 FQNEAQ. The CDR3 DNA reads TGTGCCAGCAGCTTCAGGGGGGCAGGGGAGACCCAGTACTTC. This sequence encodes CASSFRGAGETQYF.

The CDR3 reads CASSLGQVKDGYTF. CDR3 nucleotides: TGCGCCAGCAGCTTGGGTCAGGTAAAGGATGGCTACACCTTC. The chain carries TRBV5-1 and TRBJ1-2, with D unclear. Trimming removed 0 bases at V and 6 bases at J, with 12 bases between. This CDR3 region has 14 residues. Germline values: CDR1 SGHRS, CDR2 YFSETQ.

This clone was picked up one time. This chain joins TRBV28 and TRBJ2-2; D may be TRBD1 (7 bases). This CDR3 comprises 14 residues. The V gene lost 8 bases and the J gene lost 4 bases, with 14 bases spanning the gap. Looked up from germline, CDR1 is MDHEN and CDR2 is SYDVKM. Written as DNA, the CDR3 is TGTGCCAGCTGGAGGAGGGACAGCACCGGGGAGCTGTTTTTT. Translating it yields CASWRRDSTGELFF.

The CDR3 spells CASSLTGDSNQPQHF. In DNA, the CDR3 is TGTGCCAGCAGCTTAACGGGGGATAGCAATCAGCCCCAGCATTTT. V is TRBV7-3 and J is TRBJ1-5, with D possibly TRBD1 on 5 matching bases. Germline-derived CDR1 and CDR2 are SGHTA and FQGTGA. V lost 0 bases, J lost 0 bases, and 6 bases lay in between. The CDR3 is 15 residues long.

The chain carries TRBV30 and TRBJ1-3; 11 bases agree with TRBD1. CDR3 length equals 16 residues. Germline trimming cut 1 base from V and 3 bases from J; bases unmatched to any gene: 5. Germline assignment: CDR1 GTSNPN and CDR2 SVGIG (reference sequence). CDR3 region: CAWSEWTGGGGNTIYF. The CDR3 DNA reads TGTGCCTGGAGTGAGTGGACAGGGGGCGGTGGAAACACCATATATTTT.

The V call is TRBV28, the J call TRBJ1-6, with D hard to call. This CDR3 is 13 amino acids long. Trimming cost V 6 bases and J 5 bases, with 8 bases left between them. Germline loops: CDR1 MDHEN, CDR2 SYDVKM. CDR3 coding DNA: TGTGCCAGCAGACCGAGGAATAATTCACCCCTCCACTTT. Residues: CASRPRNNSPLHF.

The chain's CDR3 is CASSLAKLPGANVLTF. Here the CDR3 DNA reads TGCGCCAGCAGCTTGGCGAAGCTACCTGGGGCCAACGTCCTGACTTTC. The chain links TRBV5-1 to TRBJ2-6; D remains unclear. Trimming removed 0 bases from V and 2 bases from J, with 9 bases in between. This CDR3 is built from 16 residues. The germline V gene has CDR1 SGHRS and CDR2 YFSETQ.

The chain is built from TRBV5-8 and TRBJ2-1, with 11 bases aligning to TRBD2. Germline lookup yields CDR1 SGHTS and CDR2 YDEGEE. Trimming removed 1 base from V and 13 bases from J; junction bases left unmatched: 10. The CDR3 length is 15 residues. The chain's CDR3 is CASSLPWVAGGEQFF. CDR3 sequence (DNA): TGTGCCAGCAGCTTGCCCTGGGTAGCGGGGGGGGAACAGTTCTTC.

The rearrangement links TRBV28 to TRBJ2-7; 7 bases align to TRBD1. The ends lost 5 bases at V and 2 bases at J; junction bases unmatched: 9. Germline V lookup: CDR1 MDHEN, CDR2 SYDVKM. This CDR3 spans 15 amino acids. This CDR3 is CASSPTDRVAYEQYF. CDR3 DNA: TGTGCCAGCAGTCCCACCGACAGGGTGGCCTACGAGCAGTACTTC.

The rearrangement links TRBV19 to TRBJ2-5; TRBD2 aligns across 7 bases. This CDR3 comprises 14 residues. V was pared by 3 bases and J by 9 bases, with 10 bases of the junction left unmatched. Germline CDR1 is LNHDA and CDR2 is SQIVND (reference sequence). CDR3 sequence: CASSIPGGTAAQYF. CDR3 DNA: TGTGCCAGTAGTATCCCCGGGGGGACCGCGGCCCAGTACTTC.

The rearrangement joins TRBV4-1 to TRBJ1-1; D remains ambiguous. With 1 base removed from V and 1 base from J, the gap between germline ends came to 7 bases. This CDR3 region has 14 residues. The germline V gene has CDR1 MGHRA and CDR2 YSYEKL. The CDR3 DNA follows: TGCGCCAGCAGCCAAGTAAAGGGGAACACTGAAGCTTTCTTT. It encodes CASSQVKGNTEAFF.

J is TRBJ2-7 and V is TRBV5-1, with 8 bases identical to TRBD1. The CDR3 contains 12 residues. The germline V gene encodes CDR1 SGHRS and CDR2 YFSETQ. With V trimmed by 4 bases and J by 5 bases, 2 bases remained unmatched. In DNA form, the CDR3 reads TGCGCCAGCAGCACGGACAGGGACGAGCAGTACGTC. Its protein product is CASSTDRDEQYV.

The chain couples TRBV6-1 to TRBJ2-2; possible D gene TRBD1, 6 bases. The V gene lost 3 bases and the J gene lost 7 bases, with 12 bases spanning the gap. There are 14 residues in the CDR3. CDR1 and CDR2 (germline): MNHNS, SASEGT. The CDR3 is CASSDRGWGGELFF. The CDR3 coding sequence is TGTGCCAGCAGTGACAGGGGATGGGGCGGGGAGCTGTTTTTT.

The V call is TRBV21-1, the J call TRBJ2-1; the D call TRBD2 from the table was never checked on the DNA. TRBV21-1 is a known pseudogene. The CDR3 has 18 residues. Here the CDR3 DNA reads TGTGCCAGCAGCAAAGGCGGGACTAGCGGGAGGGAGGGGGATGAGCAGTTCTTC. Translating it yields CASSKGGTSGREGDEQFF.

This chain connects TRBV6-5 to TRBJ2-1, with D tentatively TRBD2 (5 bases). Germline V gives CDR1 MNHEY, CDR2 SVGAGI. CDR3 length equals 15 residues. V shed 5 bases and J shed 0 bases, with 11 bases lying between them. The CDR3 region has the DNA TGTGCCAGCAGTCTCAAGCGGAGCTCCTACAATGAGCAGTTCTTC. This encodes CASSLKRSSYNEQFF.

The genes are TRBV25-1 and TRBJ1-2; tentative D call: TRBD1 (5 bases). The V gene's germline CDR1 is MGHDK and CDR2 SYGVNS. V lost 4 bases to trimming and J lost 0 bases, with 15 bases between them. CDR3 length: 16 residues. The DNA of the CDR3 is TGTGCCAGCAGTGGCCTAGGGACTGAAGCTAACTATGGCTACACCTTC. This encodes CASSGLGTEANYGYTF.

The CDR3 reads CASSQDNWGPNTEAFF. The DNA for the CDR3 is TGCGCCAGCAGCCAAGATAATTGGGGCCCGAACACTGAAGCTTTCTTT. The rearrangement joins TRBV4-1 to TRBJ1-1, with D possibly being TRBD1 (5 bases). Germline V gene data show CDR1 as MGHRA and CDR2 as YSYEKL. The CDR3 has 16 residues. V lost 0 bases to trimming and J lost 1 base, with 12 bases between them.

The V and J genes are TRBV27 and TRBJ2-7; TRBD1 aligns across 8 bases. Looked up from germline, CDR1 is MNHEY and CDR2 is SMNVEV (reference sequence). The CDR3 spans 15 residues. The V segment lost 5 bases and the J segment 4 bases; nucleotides outside the gene matches: 10. The CDR3 DNA follows: TGTGCCAGCAGTCCGCGGACAGGGTTGGGGTACGAGCAGTACTTC. Translation: CASSPRTGLGYEQYF.

This chain connects TRBV4-1 to TRBJ1-2, with D perhaps TRBD1 (6 bases). Trimming took off 0 bases at V and 4 bases at J, with 9 bases between the two ends. The germline V gene has CDR1 MGHRA and CDR2 YSYEKL. This CDR3 is 14 amino acids long. CDR3 sequence: CASSQDTGLYGYTF. DNA of the CDR3: TGCGCCAGCAGCCAAGATACAGGGCTCTATGGCTACACCTTC.

V is TRBV2 and J is TRBJ1-4; D ambiguous. The germline CDR1 and CDR2 sequences are SNHLY and FYNNEI. The CDR3 sequence is 12 residues long. The V end lost 8 bases, the J end lost 8 bases, and 12 bases lay between the germline ends. The CDR3 region is CASEILREKLFF. CDR3 bases: TGTGCCAGCGAAATCCTAAGGGAAAAACTGTTTTTT.

This chain uses TRBV30 with TRBJ1-1, with no clear D. The CDR3 consists of 14 residues. V was cut by 4 bases and J by 0 bases, with 12 bases left in between. Germline CDR1 is GTSNPN and CDR2 is SVGIG (reference sequence). CDR3 in DNA: TGTGCCTGGACCCAGTCACCGCTGAACACTGAAGCTTTCTTT. Its translation is CAWTQSPLNTEAFF.